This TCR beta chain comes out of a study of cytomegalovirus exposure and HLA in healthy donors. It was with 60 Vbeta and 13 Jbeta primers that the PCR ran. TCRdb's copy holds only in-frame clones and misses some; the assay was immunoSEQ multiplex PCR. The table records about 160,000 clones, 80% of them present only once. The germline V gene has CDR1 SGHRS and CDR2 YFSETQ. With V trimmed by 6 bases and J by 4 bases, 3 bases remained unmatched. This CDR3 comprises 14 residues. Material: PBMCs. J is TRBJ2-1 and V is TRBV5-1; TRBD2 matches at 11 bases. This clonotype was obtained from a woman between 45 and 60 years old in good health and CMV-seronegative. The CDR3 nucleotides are TGCGCCAGCACCGTAGCGGGAGGGTACAATGAGCAGTTCTTC. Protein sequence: CASTVAGGYNEQFF.